What follows are 27 T cell receptor beta chains derived from one specimen sequenced in a study of T cells in Graves' hyperthyroidism and ophthalmopathy. Template material for amplifying TCR beta CDR3 regions consisted of RNA transcripts. During a first-round RT-PCR of the TCR CDR3, the HTBI primer set was used. TCRdb independently ran MiXCR on the multiplex PCR reads; one entry per CDR3 protein. Of roughly 700,000 distinct CDR3 sequences detected, about a third appear once; the ten largest clones hold around a third. Sequencing input: blood. These receptor sequences come from a woman aged 40 to 50 with Graves' hyperthyroidism.

This clonotype was seen repeatedly, ten times or more. CDR3: CASSLGRPPPYGYTF. In nucleotides, the CDR3 is TGTGCCAGCAGCTTAGGTAGACCTCCGCCCTATGGCTACACCTTC. The rearrangement links TRBV13 to TRBJ1-2; D is unclear. Trimming removed 0 bases at V and 4 bases at J, with 12 bases between. This CDR3 is 15 amino acids long. Per germline, CDR1 PRHDT and CDR2 FYEKMQ (reference sequence).

This clonotype was recorded only once. J is TRBJ1-1 and V is TRBV10-2, with TRBD1 matching 8 bases. Germline assignment: CDR1 WSHSY and CDR2 SAAADI. The CDR3 loop spans 19 amino acids. V gave up 6 bases and J gave up 5 bases; unmatched junction bases: 23. CDR3 nucleotides: TGCGCCAGCAGCCAAACCGGGACAGGTCTTCTTTTGAAGTCGACTGAAGCTTTCTTT. Translated, it gives CASSQTGTGLLLKSTEAFF.

This clonotype was found many times. The chain couples TRBV12-3 or TRBV12-4 to TRBJ1-2; no firm D call. The CDR3 spans 12 residues. The V and J ends lost 5 bases and 7 bases respectively, with 11 bases between them. In DNA, the CDR3 is TGTGCCAGCAGTCGGACCCAGATTGGCTACACCTTC. Translating gives CASSRTQIGYTF.

This clonotype was found a few times. Here the CDR3 DNA reads TGTGCCAGTAGGCCGCTAAACACCGGGGAGCTGTTTTTT. Encoded protein: CASRPLNTGELFF. The chain joins TRBV19 to TRBJ2-2; D gene unclear. The V end lost 6 bases, the J end lost 2 bases, and 7 bases lay between the germline ends. The CDR3 has 13 residues. Germline V CDR1 and CDR2: LNHDA, SQIVND (reference sequence). The whole variable domain, remainder taken from reference TRBV19 and TRBJ2-2, is DGGITQSPKYLFRKEGQNVTLSCEQNLNHDAMYWYRQDPGQGLRLIYYSQIVNDFQKGDIAEGYSVSREKKESFPLTVTSAQKNPTAFYLCASRPLNTGELFFGEGSRLTVL.

This clonotype appeared a few times. The chain has TRBV7-2 and TRBJ2-3, with 12 positions matching TRBD1. This CDR3 has 15 residues. CDR1 SGHTA and CDR2 FQGNSA come from the germline V gene. Trimming cost V 5 bases and J 4 bases; bases outside gene matches: 4. CDR3 DNA sequence: TGTGCCAGCAGCCCTGGGACAGGGGGCGCAGATACGCAGTATTTT. This encodes CASSPGTGGADTQYF.

This clonotype was observed at least ten times. The J gene is TRBJ2-7, the V gene TRBV7-2; 11 bases agree with TRBD2. V lost 1 base, J lost 3 bases, and 2 bases stayed unmatched. The germline CDR1 and CDR2 sequences are SGHTA and FQGNSA. This CDR3 is 15 amino acids long. The CDR3 DNA reads as TGTGCCAGCAGCTTAGAACTAGCGGGAGTCTACGAGCAGTACTTC. Translation: CASSLELAGVYEQYF.

The chain has TRBV7-2 and TRBJ2-7; 10 bases line up with TRBD1. Germline CDR1 SGHTA, CDR2 FQGNSA. This CDR3 contains 15 residues. Trimming at V came to 5 bases and at J to 2 bases, leaving 6 bases not matched to a gene. The CDR3 reads CASSRGQGGPYEQYF. The CDR3 DNA sequence: TGTGCCAGCAGCCGCGGACAGGGGGGGCCCTACGAGCAGTACTTC.

This clonotype was picked up many times. The V call is TRBV5-6, the J call TRBJ1-1, with D unclear. Trimming shortened V by 2 bases and J by 3 bases, and 8 bases separated the two germline ends. Germline V lookup: CDR1 SGHDT, CDR2 YYEEEE. The CDR3 totals 13 residues. CDR3 amino acids: CASSLGFYTEAFF. The CDR3, as DNA: TGTGCCAGCAGCTTAGGGTTCTACACTGAAGCTTTCTTT.

Only a few counts were recorded for this clonotype. The junction does not match germline at one end; this may be a read error. This rearrangement joins TRBV12-3 or TRBV12-4 to TRBJ1-4, with TRBD1 as a possible D gene (5 bases). The CDR3 length is 15 residues. CDR3 sequence: CASSLGLGPSEKLFF. The CDR3 coding sequence is TGTGCCAGCAGCTTAGGATTGGGGCCTTCTGAAAAACTGTTTTTT.

Here the CDR3 DNA reads TGTGCCAGCAGCCAACGGGACAGGGGAGACGAGCAGTACTTC. Translated, it gives CASSQRDRGDEQYF. The chain combines TRBV9 with TRBJ2-7, with TRBD1 matching 10 bases. The V gene's germline CDR1 is SGDLS and CDR2 YYNGEE. V was clipped by 4 bases and J by 5 bases; unmatched bases: 6. The CDR3 sequence is 14 residues long.

This clonotype has more than one count but fewer than ten. A much more abundant neighbour one base away suggests this may be a read error. The chain has TRBV7-2 and TRBJ1-2, with unresolved D. The CDR3 consists of 13 residues. Per the germline V gene, CDR1 is SGHTA and CDR2 is FQGNSA. DNA of the CDR3: TGTGCCAGCAGCTGGCAGATTACCTATGGCTGCACCTTC. This translates into CASSWQITYGCTF.

In its sample, this clonotype was seen a few times. This chain connects TRBV5-1 to TRBJ1-2; D remains ambiguous. Germline CDR1 SGHRS, CDR2 YFSETQ. Trimming cost V 4 bases and J 3 bases, with 13 bases left between them. The CDR3 is made up of 14 amino acids. Here the CDR3 DNA reads TGCGCCAGCAGCCTTGTCGGGATGGACTATGGCTACACCTTC. This sequence encodes CASSLVGMDYGYTF.

This clonotype was observed at least ten times. The chain joins TRBV25-1 to TRBJ1-5; unclear D gene. V shed 4 bases and J shed 0 bases, with 7 bases lying between them. Germline V gene sequence: CDR1 MGHDK, CDR2 SYGVNS. The CDR3 has 14 amino acids. CDR3 protein: CASSGINSNQPQHF. CDR3 in DNA: TGTGCCAGCAGTGGCATAAATAGCAATCAGCCCCAGCATTTT.

This clonotype was observed many times. This chain links TRBV7-2 with TRBJ2-5, with 8 bases fitting TRBD2. This CDR3 comprises 17 residues. V was pared by 4 bases and J by 2 bases, with 12 bases of the junction left unmatched. Germline-derived CDR1 and CDR2 are SGHTA and FQGNSA. CDR3 in DNA: TGTGCCAGCAGCTCACAGACCGGGACTAGGATGCAAGAGACCCAGTACTTC. The encoded protein is CASSSQTGTRMQETQYF.

This clonotype was picked up many times. This chain joins TRBV7-2 and TRBJ2-5; D is possibly TRBD2 (6 bases). CDR3 length: 17 residues. Germline CDR1 SGHTA, CDR2 FQGNSA. V dropped 5 bases and J dropped 5 bases, with 24 bases sitting between them. The CDR3 nucleotides read TGTGCCAGCAGCAGATTCCCCGTTTTCCGGGGGACGGAGACCCAGTACTTC. It codes for CASSRFPVFRGTETQYF.

This clonotype was picked up a small number of times. The rearrangement uses TRBV6-5 and TRBJ2-2, with TRBD1 matching 7 bases. Germline assignment: CDR1 MNHEY and CDR2 SVGAGI. V shed 6 bases and J 6 bases; nucleotides not matched to a gene: 16. The CDR3 contains 17 residues. The CDR3 reads CASRRQGYVYFSGELFF. CDR3 DNA sequence: TGTGCCAGCAGACGACAGGGTTACGTATATTTTTCCGGGGAGCTGTTTTTT.

The table lists this clonotype with many counts. The CDR3 loop reads CASSSWASNQPQHF. In nucleotides, the CDR3 is TGTGCCAGCAGTTCGTGGGCTAGCAATCAGCCCCAGCATTTT. The V gene is TRBV12-3 or TRBV12-4, the J gene TRBJ1-5, with D uncertain. Trimming cost V 4 bases and J 0 bases, with 7 bases left between them. CDR3 length: 14 amino acids.

This clonotype has a count of ten or more. The chain links TRBV20-1 to TRBJ2-5, with unresolved D. Trimming shortened V by 0 bases and J by 5 bases, and 7 bases separated the two germline ends. This CDR3 region has 12 residues. The germline V gene has CDR1 DFQATT and CDR2 SNEGSKA (reference sequence). The CDR3 DNA is TGCAGTGCTAGAGAGCACGGGGAGACCCAGTACTTC. Translated, it gives CSAREHGETQYF.

This clonotype has at least ten counts. This chain links TRBV25-1 with TRBJ1-1; D gene unclear. The CDR3 covers 16 residues. The ends were cut back, 1 base at V and 5 bases at J, with 17 bases in the middle. Germline V gene data show CDR1 as MGHDK and CDR2 as SYGVNS. The CDR3 region is CASSESWSSQETEAFF. DNA for the CDR3: TGTGCCAGCAGTGAATCTTGGAGTAGTCAGGAGACTGAAGCTTTCTTT. Variable domain in full (rest from reference TRBV25-1 and TRBJ1-1): EADIYQTPRYLVIGTGKKITLECSQTMGHDKMYWYQQDPGMELHLIHYSYGVNSTEKGDLSSESTVSRIRTEHFPLTLESARPSHTSQYLCASSESWSSQETEAFFGQGTRLTVV.

This clonotype was observed many times. The V gene is TRBV7-2, the J gene TRBJ1-5; D remains unclear. CDR1 and CDR2 from the germline V gene are SGHTA and FQGNSA. The CDR3 has 13 residues. V lost 2 bases and J lost 5, with 7 bases in between. CDR3 sequence: CASSLQADQPQHF. The DNA for the CDR3 is TGTGCCAGCAGCTTACAAGCGGATCAGCCCCAGCATTTT.

This clonotype was seen a handful of times. J is TRBJ1-2 and V is TRBV19; D might be TRBD1 (5 bases). Germline assignment: CDR1 LNHDA and CDR2 SQIVND (reference sequence). The V gene lost 1 base and the J gene lost 4 bases, with 16 bases spanning the gap. This CDR3 contains 16 residues. The CDR3 bases are TGTGCCAGTAGTATAGTTTCAGGTGACAGTCTCTATGGCTACACCTTC. Translation gives CASSIVSGDSLYGYTF.

Many counts were recorded for this clonotype. J is TRBJ1-1 and V is TRBV7-3; D not certain. Germline V gene sequence: CDR1 SGHTA, CDR2 FQGTGA. V lost 5 bases, J lost 7 bases, and 14 bases lay in between. The CDR3 runs 13 residues. The CDR3 DNA is TGTGCCAGCAGCCCGCGCGAGCGCGGTGAAGCTTTCTTT. The encoded protein is CASSPRERGEAFF.

At least ten counts were recorded for this clonotype. This sequence joins TRBV10-3 and TRBJ1-5, with no clear D. The CDR3 has 14 amino acids. Trimming cost V 4 bases and J 0 bases, with 7 bases left between them. CDR1 ENHRY and CDR2 SYGVKD come from the germline V gene. CDR3 sequence: CAISGMNSNQPQHF. CDR3 coding DNA: TGTGCCATCAGTGGGATGAATAGCAATCAGCCCCAGCATTTT.

This clonotype was recorded at least ten times. The rearrangement joins TRBV19 to TRBJ1-2, with D possibly TRBD1 on 6 matching bases. The V gene's germline CDR1 is LNHDA and CDR2 SQIVND (reference sequence). The CDR3 covers 14 residues. Between the trimmed V and J ends, which lost 3 bases and 8 bases, there was a span of 16 bases. The CDR3 loop is CASSIQPDRLGYTF. The CDR3 coding sequence is TGTGCCAGTAGTATCCAACCAGACAGGTTGGGCTACACCTTC.

This chain joins TRBV5-6 and TRBJ1-2, with 7 bases aligning to TRBD1. CDR1 is SGHDT, CDR2 YYEEEE, per germline. Losses at the gene ends were 4 bases for V and 8 bases for J; bases not matched to a gene: 20. The CDR3 loop spans 17 amino acids. The chain's CDR3 is CASSGAGTHRGTTGYTF. DNA of the CDR3: TGTGCCAGCAGCGGGGCCGGGACCCACAGGGGCACAACCGGCTACACCTTC.

This clonotype was observed a handful of times. This chain joins TRBV6-1 and TRBJ2-2; D call uncertain. CDR1 is MNHNS, CDR2 SASEGT, per germline. There are 14 residues in the CDR3. V lost 6 bases and J lost 3, with 11 bases in between. The chain's CDR3 is CASRGQVYTGELFF. DNA of the CDR3: TGTGCCAGCAGAGGGCAGGTTTACACCGGGGAGCTGTTTTTT.

This clonotype was observed a few times. The V and J genes are TRBV19 and TRBJ1-1; maybe TRBD1 (6 bases). Germline loops: CDR1 LNHDA, CDR2 SQIVND (reference sequence). Deletions cut 1 base from V and 4 bases from J, with 10 bases between. There are 14 residues in the CDR3. The CDR3 nucleotides are TGTGCCAGTAGTATAGCCCAGGGGACCACTGAAGCTTTCTTT. As protein: CASSIAQGTTEAFF. Based on the CDR3 plus reference TRBV19 and TRBJ1-1, the full variable domain is DGGITQSPKYLFRKEGQNVTLSCEQNLNHDAMYWYRQDPGQGLRLIYYSQIVNDFQKGDIAEGYSVSREKKESFPLTVTSAQKNPTAFYLCASSIAQGTTEAFFGQGTRLTVV.